The 22 T cell receptor beta chains reported below all come from one sample, sequenced in a study of cytomegalovirus exposure and HLA in healthy donors (dated 2017 in TCRdb). The library was built by means of the immunoSEQ multiplex PCR assay. For the multiplex PCR, a mixture combining 60 forward primers for TCR Vbeta segments and 13 reverse primers for TCR Jbeta segments was used. TCRdb retrieved this table from immuneACCESS and kept in-frame rearrangements only. Not all clones are present; in checked studies, unresolved V genes account for under half, and no reason is known for the remainder. The sample records over 110,000 clones, 70% to 80% of which are singletons. The ten biggest clones cover more than 3% of the sample. Sequencing used PBMCs. These receptors all come from a female donor in good health and CMV-seronegative.

The rearrangement links TRBV18 to TRBJ1-5; tentatively, D is TRBD1 (6 bases). Germline assignment: CDR1 KGHSH and CDR2 LQKENI. Trimming stripped 8 bases from V and 3 bases from J, with 11 bases between. This CDR3 has 13 amino acids. The CDR3: CASAGQINQPQHF. The CDR3 DNA is TGTGCCAGCGCAGGACAGATCAATCAGCCCCAGCATTTT.

At least ten counts were recorded for this clone. The chain is built from TRBV10-3 and TRBJ2-7, with D perhaps TRBD1 (6 bases). Germline CDR1 is ENHRY and CDR2 is SYGVKD. V was cut by 1 base and J by 3 bases, with 19 bases left in between. The CDR3 covers 17 residues. CDR3 nucleotide sequence: TGTGCCATCAGTGAGTTAGGACAGCGACGATTTAACTACGAGCAGTACTTC. It yields the protein CAISELGQRRFNYEQYF.

The gene calls are TRBV2 and TRBJ1-1; D is possibly TRBD1 (6 bases). The V and J ends lost 6 bases and 1 base respectively, with 12 bases between them. The CDR3 is 14 amino acids. Germline V gene data show CDR1 as SNHLY and CDR2 as FYNNEI. CDR3 region: CASRVPGANTEAFF. The DNA of the CDR3 is TGTGCCAGCAGAGTTCCAGGGGCGAACACTGAAGCTTTCTTT.

V usage is TRBV28 and J usage is TRBJ2-3, with a possible D match to TRBD2 (6 bases). This CDR3 comprises 16 residues. The germline V and J ends were trimmed by 6 bases and 5 bases, with 21 bases remaining between them. Germline V gives CDR1 MDHEN, CDR2 SYDVKM. CDR3 DNA sequence: TGTGCCAGCAGCCGCCCTCTCGCGAGGGGAGGAGATACGCAGTATTTT. Protein product: CASSRPLARGGDTQYF.

V gene TRBV5-1 combines with J gene TRBJ1-1; D may be TRBD1 (6 bases). Germline CDR1 SGHRS, CDR2 YFSETQ. Trimming left V 7 bases short and J 5 bases short, with 12 bases between. The CDR3 spans 12 residues. CDR3 region: CASASRGTEAFF. In nucleotides, the CDR3 is TGCGCCAGCGCTTCCAGGGGAACTGAAGCTTTCTTT.

The chain combines TRBV5-6 with TRBJ1-5, with D maybe TRBD1 (5 bases). This CDR3 is 15 amino acids long. V was shortened by 4 bases and J by 4 bases, with 15 bases between the two germline ends. The germline CDR1 and CDR2 sequences are SGHDT and YYEEEE. In DNA, the CDR3 is TGTGCCAGCAGCCCGCTCCCCAGGGCGAATCAGCCCCAGCATTTT. Its translation: CASSPLPRANQPQHF.

The chain uses TRBV12-5 and TRBJ1-5, with D possibly matching TRBD1 (5 bases). The CDR3 runs to 14 residues. CDR1 LGHNT and CDR2 FRNRAP come from the germline V gene. V gave up 1 base and J gave up 6 bases, with 10 bases separating them. As DNA, the CDR3 is TGTGCTAGTGGTTTGGATCAGGGAGGTCAGCCCCAGCATTTT. Protein product: CASGLDQGGQPQHF.

This clone has more than one count but fewer than ten. J is TRBJ2-4 and V is TRBV10-3, with 10 bases identical to TRBD2. This CDR3 is 16 amino acids long. Germline assignment: CDR1 ENHRY and CDR2 SYGVKD. The V gene end was trimmed by 8 bases and the J gene end by 1 base; junction bases not matched to a gene: 8. DNA of the CDR3: TGTGCCATCTCGCCGACTAGCGGGCGTGCCAAAAACATTCAGTACTTC. It is translated as CAISPTSGRAKNIQYF.

The chain links TRBV2 to TRBJ1-2; 7 bases line up with TRBD1. Trimming cost V 5 bases and J 0 bases; bases outside gene matches: 9. The germline CDR1 and CDR2 sequences are SNHLY and FYNNEI. CDR3 size: 16 residues. CDR3 nucleotide sequence: TGTGCCAGCAGTTCCGACAGGGAGGAAGCTAACTATGGCTACACCTTC. This encodes CASSSDREEANYGYTF.

This clone was counted only a few times. CDR3 in amino acids: CAWSDPTLVEAFF. The DNA for the CDR3 is TGTGCCTGGAGTGATCCGACTCTGGTCGAAGCTTTCTTT. The genes are TRBV30 and TRBJ1-1; no firm D call. The CDR3 contains 13 residues. The ends were cut back, 1 base at V and 8 bases at J, with 14 bases in the middle. From germline, CDR1 is GTSNPN and CDR2 SVGIG (reference sequence). Combining the CDR3 with reference TRBV30 and TRBJ1-1 gives the whole variable domain SQTIHQWPATLVQPVGSPLSLECTVEGTSNPNLYWYRQAAGRGLQLLFYSVGIGQISSEVPQNLSASRPQDRQFILSSKKLLLSDSGFYLCAWSDPTLVEAFFGQGTRLTVV.

The rearrangement uses TRBV27 and TRBJ2-5, with D possibly being TRBD2 (5 bases). V dropped 4 bases and J dropped 1 base, with 10 bases sitting between them. Germline values: CDR1 MNHEY, CDR2 SMNVEV (reference sequence). The CDR3 totals 14 residues. For the CDR3, the DNA is TGTGCCAGCAGTTGGGTGGGGAGCCAAGAGACCCAGTACTTC. Encoded protein: CASSWVGSQETQYF.

The chain joins TRBV29-1 to TRBJ2-7; possibly TRBD2 for D (5 bases). CDR1 is SQVTM and CDR2 is ANQGSEA in the germline V gene. There are 13 residues in the CDR3. The V and J ends lost 3 bases and 4 bases respectively, with 13 bases between them. For the CDR3, the DNA is TGCAGCGTTGACGCGGGTAGTTTGTACGAGCAGTACTTC. It encodes CSVDAGSLYEQYF.

This chain links TRBV21-1 with TRBJ1-6; no check of the table's D call, TRBD1, against the DNA was made. TRBV21-1 represents a pseudogene. The CDR3 covers 14 residues. The CDR3 DNA reads TGTGCCAGCCCCTTTGACAGGGGTAATTCACCCCTCCACTTT. This codes for CASPFDRGNSPLHF.

This clone has more than one count but fewer than ten. The CDR3 here is CASSLRTVYNEQFF. CDR3 DNA: TGCGCCAGCAGCCTCAGGACAGTTTACAATGAGCAGTTCTTC. The chain carries TRBV5-1 and TRBJ2-1; a possible D gene is TRBD1 (6 bases). The germline CDR1 and CDR2 sequences are SGHRS and YFSETQ. The CDR3 is made up of 14 amino acids. V dropped 4 bases and J dropped 4 bases, with 12 bases sitting between them.

The chain uses TRBV5-4 and TRBJ1-1, with a weak D call TRBD1 (5 bases). Germline V gene lookup returns CDR1 SGHNT and CDR2 YYREEE (reference sequence). The CDR3 contains 17 residues. V lost 0 bases, J lost 5 bases, and 20 bases lay in between. The CDR3 loop is CASSLVFGTEAKTEAFF. In DNA, the CDR3 is TGTGCCAGCAGCTTGGTTTTCGGGACTGAGGCGAAGACTGAAGCTTTCTTT. Looking up the rest from reference TRBV5-4 and TRBJ1-1 gives the full variable domain: ETGVTQSPTHLIKTRGQQVTLRCSSQSGHNTVSWYQQALGQGPQFIFQYYREEENGRGNFPPRFSGLQFPNYSSELNVNALELDDSALYLCASSLVFGTEAKTEAFFGQGTRLTVV.

The chain carries TRBV28 and TRBJ1-4; TRBD1 matches 10 bases. Germline V CDR1 and CDR2: MDHEN, SYDVKM. The CDR3 runs to 17 residues. Germline trimming cut 2 bases from V and 3 bases from J; bases unmatched to any gene: 6. This chain's CDR3 is CASSLGTGAIPNEKLFF. The DNA for the CDR3 is TGTGCCAGCAGTTTAGGGACAGGGGCAATCCCTAATGAAAAACTGTTTTTT. Complete variable domain (other parts from reference TRBV28 and TRBJ1-4): DVKVTQSSRYLVKRTGEKVFLECVQDMDHENMFWYRQDPGLGLRLIYFSYDVKMKEKGDIPEGYSVSREKKERFSLILESASTNQTSMYLCASSLGTGAIPNEKLFFGSGTQLSVL.

The rearrangement uses TRBV27 and TRBJ2-7; 14 positions agree with TRBD2. The V gene end was trimmed by 6 bases and the J gene end by 0 bases; junction bases not matched to a gene: 7. Germline V CDR1 and CDR2: MNHEY, SMNVEV (reference sequence). The CDR3 spans 17 residues. CDR3 loop: CASSPGLAGVISYEQYF. The CDR3 DNA sequence: TGTGCCAGCAGCCCGGGACTAGCGGGAGTCATCTCCTACGAGCAGTACTTC.

The chain couples TRBV6-6 to TRBJ2-7; no clear D. The CDR3 extends over 13 amino acids. CDR1 MNHNY and CDR2 SVGAGI come from the germline V gene (reference sequence). Trimming stripped 1 base from V and 3 bases from J, with 7 bases between. The CDR3 region has the DNA TGTGCCAGCAGTTACTTTGAGCTCTACGAGCAGTACTTC. It specifies CASSYFELYEQYF.

The chain links TRBV6-5 to TRBJ2-5; maybe TRBD1 (5 bases). V was trimmed by 7 bases and J by 5 bases, leaving 5 bases between them. The CDR3 is 10 amino acids. CDR1 is MNHEY, CDR2 SVGAGI, per germline. This CDR3 reads CASKGETQYF. CDR3 DNA: TGTGCCAGCAAGGGGGAGACCCAGTACTTC.

This chain connects TRBV7-2 to TRBJ2-3; 9 nucleotides agree with TRBD2. This CDR3 region has 15 residues. With V trimmed by 3 bases and J by 2 bases, 3 bases remained unmatched. Germline V lookup: CDR1 SGHTA, CDR2 FQGNSA. Here the CDR3 reads CASSLTSGNTDTQYF. The CDR3 bases are TGTGCCAGCAGCTTGACTAGCGGAAACACAGATACGCAGTATTTT.

The chain recombines TRBV10-3 with TRBJ2-7; maybe TRBD2 (5 bases). Germline V lookup: CDR1 ENHRY, CDR2 SYGVKD. The CDR3 has 13 amino acids. V dropped 4 bases and J dropped 2 bases, with 9 bases sitting between them. Here the CDR3 reads CAISAGRAYEQYF. CDR3 DNA: TGTGCCATCAGTGCGGGAAGGGCCTACGAGCAGTACTTC.

Details on this clone: This sample includes further DNA sequences coding for the same CDR3. The genes are TRBV12-5 and TRBJ1-2; D call uncertain. Germline CDR1 is LGHNT and CDR2 is FRNRAP. There are 12 residues in the CDR3. V gave up 6 bases and J gave up 0 bases, with 5 bases separating them. DNA for the CDR3: TGTGCTAGTGGCCAATCTAACTATGGCTACACCTTC. The encoded protein is CASGQSNYGYTF.